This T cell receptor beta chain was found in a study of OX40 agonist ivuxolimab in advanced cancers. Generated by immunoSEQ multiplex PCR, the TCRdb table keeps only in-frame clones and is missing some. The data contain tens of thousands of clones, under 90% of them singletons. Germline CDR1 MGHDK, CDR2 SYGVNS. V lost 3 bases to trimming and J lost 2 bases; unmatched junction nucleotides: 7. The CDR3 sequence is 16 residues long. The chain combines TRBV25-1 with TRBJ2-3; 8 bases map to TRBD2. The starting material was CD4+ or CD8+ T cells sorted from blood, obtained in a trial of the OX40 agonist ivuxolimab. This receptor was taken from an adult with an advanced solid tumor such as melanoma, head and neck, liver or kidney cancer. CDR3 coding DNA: TGTGCCAGCAGTGATTGGGCGGGAGGCTCCACAGATACGCAGTATTTT. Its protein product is CASSDWAGGSTDTQYF.